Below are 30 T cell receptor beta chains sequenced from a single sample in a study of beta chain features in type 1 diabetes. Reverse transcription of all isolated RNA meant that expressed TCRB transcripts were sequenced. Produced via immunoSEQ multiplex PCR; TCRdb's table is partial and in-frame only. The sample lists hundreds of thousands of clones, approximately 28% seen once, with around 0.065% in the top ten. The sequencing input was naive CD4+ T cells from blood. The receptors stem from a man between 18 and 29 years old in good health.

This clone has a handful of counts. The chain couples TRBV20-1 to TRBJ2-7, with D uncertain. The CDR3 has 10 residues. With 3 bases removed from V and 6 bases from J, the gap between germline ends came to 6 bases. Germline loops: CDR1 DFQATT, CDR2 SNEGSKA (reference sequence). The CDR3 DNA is TGCAGTGCTAGGGTTTCCGAGCAGTACTTC. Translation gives CSARVSEQYF.

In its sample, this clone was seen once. The CDR3 is CASSLVSQETQYF. The DNA of the CDR3 is TGCGCCAGCAGCTTGGTCTCGCAAGAGACCCAGTACTTC. The chain combines TRBV5-1 with TRBJ2-5; D unclear. V shed 0 bases and J shed 2 bases, with 5 bases lying between them. The CDR3 contains 13 residues. Germline CDR1 SGHRS, CDR2 YFSETQ. The full variable domain, its missing parts supplied by reference TRBV5-1 and TRBJ2-5, is KAGVTQTPRYLIKTRGQQVTLSCSPISGHRSVSWYQQTPGQGLQFLFEYFSETQRNKGNFPGRFSGRQFSNSRSEMNVSTLELGDSALYLCASSLVSQETQYFGPGTRLLVL.

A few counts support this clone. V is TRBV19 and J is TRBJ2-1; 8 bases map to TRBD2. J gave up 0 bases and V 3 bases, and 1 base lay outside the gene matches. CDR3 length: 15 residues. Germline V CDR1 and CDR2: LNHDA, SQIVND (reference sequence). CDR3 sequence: CASSISGSSYNEQFF. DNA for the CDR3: TGTGCCAGTAGTATCAGCGGGAGCTCCTACAATGAGCAGTTCTTC.

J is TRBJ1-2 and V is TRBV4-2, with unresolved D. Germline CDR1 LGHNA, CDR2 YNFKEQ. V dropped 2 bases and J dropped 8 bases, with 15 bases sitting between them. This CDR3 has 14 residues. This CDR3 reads CASSQPSQREGYTF. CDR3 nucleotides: TGTGCCAGCAGCCAACCGTCACAGCGGGAGGGCTACACCTTC.

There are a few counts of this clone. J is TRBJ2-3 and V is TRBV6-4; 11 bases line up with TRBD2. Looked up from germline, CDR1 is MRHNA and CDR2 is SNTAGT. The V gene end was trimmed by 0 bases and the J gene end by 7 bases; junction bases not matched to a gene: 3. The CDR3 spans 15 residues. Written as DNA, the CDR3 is TGTGCCAGCAGTGACTCGGTAGCGGGAGGGAATACGCAGTATTTT. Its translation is CASSDSVAGGNTQYF.

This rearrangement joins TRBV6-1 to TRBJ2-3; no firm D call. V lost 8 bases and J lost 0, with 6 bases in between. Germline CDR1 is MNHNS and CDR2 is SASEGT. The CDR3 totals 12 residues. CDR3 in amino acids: CASLESTDTQYF. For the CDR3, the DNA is TGTGCCAGCCTCGAGAGCACAGATACGCAGTATTTT.

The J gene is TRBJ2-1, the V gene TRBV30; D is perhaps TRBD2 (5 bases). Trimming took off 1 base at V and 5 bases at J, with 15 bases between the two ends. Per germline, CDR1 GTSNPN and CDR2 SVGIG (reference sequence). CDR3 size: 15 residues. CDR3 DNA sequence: TGTGCCTGGAGTGAGCGAGGGCTACTAAACAATGAGCAGTTCTTC. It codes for CAWSERGLLNNEQFF.

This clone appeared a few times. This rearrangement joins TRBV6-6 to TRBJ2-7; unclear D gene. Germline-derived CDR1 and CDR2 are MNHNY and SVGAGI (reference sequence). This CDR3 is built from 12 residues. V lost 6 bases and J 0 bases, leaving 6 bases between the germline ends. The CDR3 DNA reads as TGTGCCAGCAGCTACGTCTCCTACGAGCAGTACTTC. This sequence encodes CASSYVSYEQYF.

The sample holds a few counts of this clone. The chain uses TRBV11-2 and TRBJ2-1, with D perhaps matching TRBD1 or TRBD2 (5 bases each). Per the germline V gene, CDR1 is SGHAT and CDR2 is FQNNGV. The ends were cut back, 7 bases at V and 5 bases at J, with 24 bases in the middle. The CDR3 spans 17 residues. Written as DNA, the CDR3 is TGTGCCAGCAAAGAGCCCTGGCACGCTAGCAGGGACAATGAGCAGTTCTTC. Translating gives CASKEPWHASRDNEQFF.

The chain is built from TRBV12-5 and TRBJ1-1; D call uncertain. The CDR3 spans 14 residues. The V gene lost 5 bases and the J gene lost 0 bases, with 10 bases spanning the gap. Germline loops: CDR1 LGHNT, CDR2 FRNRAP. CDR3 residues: CASGTSGVNTEAFF. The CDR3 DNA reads TGTGCTAGTGGTACCTCGGGCGTGAACACTGAAGCTTTCTTT.

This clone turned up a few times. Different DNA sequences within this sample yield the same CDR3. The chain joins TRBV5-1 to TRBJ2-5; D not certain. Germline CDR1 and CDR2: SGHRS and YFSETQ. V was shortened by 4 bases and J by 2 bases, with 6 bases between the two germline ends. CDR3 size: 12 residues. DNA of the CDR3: TGCGCCAGCAGCCTCGAACAAGAGACCCAGTACTTC. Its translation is CASSLEQETQYF.

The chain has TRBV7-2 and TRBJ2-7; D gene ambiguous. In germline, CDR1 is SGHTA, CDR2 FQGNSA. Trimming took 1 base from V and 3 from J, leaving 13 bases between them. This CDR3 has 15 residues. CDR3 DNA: TGTGCCAGCAGCTTAGGTCCGCCAGAATACTACGAGCAGTACTTC. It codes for CASSLGPPEYYEQYF. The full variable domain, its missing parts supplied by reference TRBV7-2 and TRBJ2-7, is GAGVSQSPSNKVTEKGKDVELRCDPISGHTALYWYRQSLGQGLEFLIYFQGNSAPDKSGLPSDRFSAERTGGSVSTLTIQRTQQEDSAVYLCASSLGPPEYYEQYFGPGTRLTVT.

The CDR3 coding sequence is TGCAGCGTTGAAGGAGAGGCCAACGTCCTGACTTTC. It specifies CSVEGEANVLTF. This chain links TRBV29-1 with TRBJ2-6; unclear D gene. V lost 1 base to trimming and J lost 6 bases, with 4 bases between them. The germline V gene has CDR1 SQVTM and CDR2 ANQGSEA. This CDR3 is 12 amino acids long.

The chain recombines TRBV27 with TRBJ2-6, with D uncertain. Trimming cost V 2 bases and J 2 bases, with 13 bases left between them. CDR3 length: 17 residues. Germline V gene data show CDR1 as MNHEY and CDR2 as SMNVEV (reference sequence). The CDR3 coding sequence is TGTGCCAGCAGTTTAACGGTTAGCCTAGCTGGGGCCAACGTCCTGACTTTC. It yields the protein CASSLTVSLAGANVLTF.

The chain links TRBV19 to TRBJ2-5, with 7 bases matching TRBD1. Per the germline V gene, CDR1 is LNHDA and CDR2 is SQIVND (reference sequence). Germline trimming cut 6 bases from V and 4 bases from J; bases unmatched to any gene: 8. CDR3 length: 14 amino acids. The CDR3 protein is CASSPGQLGETQYF. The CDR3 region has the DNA TGTGCCAGTAGCCCGGGACAGTTGGGAGAGACCCAGTACTTC.

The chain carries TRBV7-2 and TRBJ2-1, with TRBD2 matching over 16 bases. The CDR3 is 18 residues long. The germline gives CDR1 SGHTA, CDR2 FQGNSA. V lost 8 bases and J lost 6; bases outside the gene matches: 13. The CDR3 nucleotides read TGTGCCAGCTTGGGACGTCCGGGACTAGCGGGAGGGGTCAATGAGCAGTTCTTC. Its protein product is CASLGRPGLAGGVNEQFF.

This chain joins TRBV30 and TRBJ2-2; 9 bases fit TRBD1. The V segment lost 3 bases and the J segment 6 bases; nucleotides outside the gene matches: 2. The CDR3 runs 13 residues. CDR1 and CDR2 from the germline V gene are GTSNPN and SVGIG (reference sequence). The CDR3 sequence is CAWRDRGAGELFF. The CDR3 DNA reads TGTGCCTGGAGGGACAGGGGTGCCGGGGAGCTGTTTTTT.

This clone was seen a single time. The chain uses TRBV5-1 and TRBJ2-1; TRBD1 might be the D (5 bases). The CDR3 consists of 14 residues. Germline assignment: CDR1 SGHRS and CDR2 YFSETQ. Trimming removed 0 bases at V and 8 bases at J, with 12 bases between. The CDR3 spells CASSLARQGDEQFF. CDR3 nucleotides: TGCGCCAGCAGCTTGGCCCGGCAGGGCGATGAGCAGTTCTTC.

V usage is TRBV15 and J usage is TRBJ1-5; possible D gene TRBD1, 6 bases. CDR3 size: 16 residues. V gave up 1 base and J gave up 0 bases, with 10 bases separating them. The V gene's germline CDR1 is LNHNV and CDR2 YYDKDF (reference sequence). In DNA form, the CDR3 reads TGTGCCACCAGCAGAGGAGGACAGTATAGCAATCAGCCCCAGCATTTT. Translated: CATSRGGQYSNQPQHF.

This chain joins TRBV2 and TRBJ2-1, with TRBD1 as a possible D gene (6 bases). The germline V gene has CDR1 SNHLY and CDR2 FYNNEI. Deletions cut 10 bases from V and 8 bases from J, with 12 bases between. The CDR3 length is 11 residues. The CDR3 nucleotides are TGTGCCACCACAGGGTTATATGAGCAGTTCTTC. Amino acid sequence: CATTGLYEQFF.

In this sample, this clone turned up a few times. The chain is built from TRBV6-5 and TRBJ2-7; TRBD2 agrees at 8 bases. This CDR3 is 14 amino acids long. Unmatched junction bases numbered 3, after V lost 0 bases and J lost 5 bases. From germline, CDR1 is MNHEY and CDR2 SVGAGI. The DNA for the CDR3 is TGTGCCAGCAGTTACTCGGGACTAGGTAACGAGCAGTACTTC. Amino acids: CASSYSGLGNEQYF.

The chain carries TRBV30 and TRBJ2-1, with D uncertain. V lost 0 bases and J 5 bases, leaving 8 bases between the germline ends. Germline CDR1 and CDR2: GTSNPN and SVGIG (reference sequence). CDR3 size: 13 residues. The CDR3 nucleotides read TGTGCCTGGAGTGTCCGGGTGAACAATGAGCAGTTCTTC. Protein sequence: CAWSVRVNNEQFF.

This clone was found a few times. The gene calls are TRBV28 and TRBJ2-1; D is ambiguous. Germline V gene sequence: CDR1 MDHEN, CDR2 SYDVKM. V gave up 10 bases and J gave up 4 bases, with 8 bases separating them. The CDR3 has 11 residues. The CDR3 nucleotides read TGTGCCACCCGCGAGTACAATGAGCAGTTCTTC. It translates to CATREYNEQFF.

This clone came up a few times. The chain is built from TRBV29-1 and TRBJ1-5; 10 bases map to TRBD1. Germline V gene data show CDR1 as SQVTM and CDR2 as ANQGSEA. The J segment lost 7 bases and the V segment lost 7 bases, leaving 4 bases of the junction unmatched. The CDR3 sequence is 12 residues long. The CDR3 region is CSDRQGAQPQHF. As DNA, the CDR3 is TGCAGCGATCGACAGGGGGCACAGCCCCAGCATTTT.

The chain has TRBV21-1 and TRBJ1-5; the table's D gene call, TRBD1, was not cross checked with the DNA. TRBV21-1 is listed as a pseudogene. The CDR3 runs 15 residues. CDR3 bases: TGTGCCAGCACCCGGACAGATTATAGCAATCAGCCCCAGCATTTT. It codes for CASTRTDYSNQPQHF.

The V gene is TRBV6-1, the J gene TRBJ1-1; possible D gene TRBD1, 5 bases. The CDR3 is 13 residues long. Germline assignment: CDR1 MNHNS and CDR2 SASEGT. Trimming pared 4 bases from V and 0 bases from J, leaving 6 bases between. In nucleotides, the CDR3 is TGTGCCAGCAGTGTGACAGTGAACACTGAAGCTTTCTTT. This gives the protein CASSVTVNTEAFF.

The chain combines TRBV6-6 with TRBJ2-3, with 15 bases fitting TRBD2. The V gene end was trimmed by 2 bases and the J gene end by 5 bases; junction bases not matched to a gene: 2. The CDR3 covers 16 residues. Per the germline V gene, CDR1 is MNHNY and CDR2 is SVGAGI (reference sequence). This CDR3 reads CASSYAGLAGGDTQYF. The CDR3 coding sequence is TGTGCCAGCAGTTACGCGGGACTAGCGGGAGGAGATACGCAGTATTTT.

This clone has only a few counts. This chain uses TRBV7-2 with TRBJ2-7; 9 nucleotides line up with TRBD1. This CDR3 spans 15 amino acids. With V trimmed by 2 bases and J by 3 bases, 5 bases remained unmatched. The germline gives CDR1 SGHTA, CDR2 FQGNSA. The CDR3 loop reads CASSLSGTGFYEQYF. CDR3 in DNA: TGTGCCAGCAGCTTAAGCGGGACAGGGTTCTACGAGCAGTACTTC.

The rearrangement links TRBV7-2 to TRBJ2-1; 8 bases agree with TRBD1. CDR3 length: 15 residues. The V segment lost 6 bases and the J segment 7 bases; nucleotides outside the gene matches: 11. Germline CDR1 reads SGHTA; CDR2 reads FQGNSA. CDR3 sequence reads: CASSPQGARVNEQFF. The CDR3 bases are TGTGCCAGCAGTCCCCAGGGGGCCCGAGTGAATGAGCAGTTCTTC.

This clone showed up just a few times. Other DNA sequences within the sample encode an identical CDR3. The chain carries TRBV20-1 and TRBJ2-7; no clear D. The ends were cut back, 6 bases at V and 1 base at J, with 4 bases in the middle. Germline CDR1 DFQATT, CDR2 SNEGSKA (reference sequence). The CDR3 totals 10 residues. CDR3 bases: TGCAGTGCGGGTTCCTACGAGCAGTACTTC. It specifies CSAGSYEQYF.